This section outlines one T cell receptor beta chain sequence together with its context. TCRdb reprocessed the 5' RACE reads with MiXCR, giving one entry per CDR3 protein. The sample lists roughly 320,000 distinct CDR3 sequences, 28% occurring once. The data stem from a study of T-cell memory formation after mild COVID-19. Germline loops: CDR1 DFQATT, CDR2 SNEGSKA (reference sequence). The length of the CDR3 is 11 residues. The V and J ends lost 0 bases and 8 bases respectively, with 7 bases between them. The rearrangement uses TRBV20-1 and TRBJ1-2; D ambiguous. The source is an adult woman who had mild COVID-19 (a few samples of this study predate the infection). Cell type and time point are not known. The material sequenced was PBMCs or a T cell subset sorted from them (not recorded which). This CDR3 is CSARDLGGYTF. As DNA, the CDR3 is TGCAGTGCTAGAGATCTCGGAGGCTACACCTTC.